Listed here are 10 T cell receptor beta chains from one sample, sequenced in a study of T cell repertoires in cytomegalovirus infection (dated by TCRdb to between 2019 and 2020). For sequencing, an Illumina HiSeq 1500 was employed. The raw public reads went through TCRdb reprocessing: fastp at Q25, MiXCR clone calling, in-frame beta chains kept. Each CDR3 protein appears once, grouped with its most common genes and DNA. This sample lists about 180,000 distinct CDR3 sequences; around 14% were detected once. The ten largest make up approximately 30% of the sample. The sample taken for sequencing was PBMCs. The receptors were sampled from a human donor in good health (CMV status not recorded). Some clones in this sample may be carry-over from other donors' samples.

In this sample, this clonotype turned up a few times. CDR3 DNA sequence: TGTGCCAGCAGTCCCTGGACTAGCGGGAGGACCGGGAGGGAGCAGTACTTC. Translation gives CASSPWTSGRTGREQYF. The chain has TRBV28 and TRBJ2-7; 14 bases match TRBD2. V was clipped by 5 bases and J by 7 bases; unmatched bases: 13. The germline CDR1 and CDR2 sequences are MDHEN and SYDVKM. The CDR3 runs to 17 residues.

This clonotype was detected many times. The CDR3 loop reads CASSLGKPSGANVLTF. The CDR3 nucleotides are TGTGCCAGCAGCTTAGGAAAACCTTCTGGGGCCAACGTCCTGACTTTC. The chain combines TRBV7-9 with TRBJ2-6; no clear D. V was cut by 1 base and J by 1 base, with 8 bases left in between. The CDR3 has 16 residues. The germline V gene has CDR1 SEHNR and CDR2 FQNEAQ (reference sequence). Full variable domain (outside the CDR3, taken from reference TRBV7-9 and TRBJ2-6): DTGVSQNPRHKITKRGQNVTFRCDPISEHNRLYWYRQTLGQGPEFLTYFQNEAQLEKSRLLSDRFSAERPKGSFSTLEIQRTEQGDSAMYLCASSLGKPSGANVLTFGAGSRLTVL.

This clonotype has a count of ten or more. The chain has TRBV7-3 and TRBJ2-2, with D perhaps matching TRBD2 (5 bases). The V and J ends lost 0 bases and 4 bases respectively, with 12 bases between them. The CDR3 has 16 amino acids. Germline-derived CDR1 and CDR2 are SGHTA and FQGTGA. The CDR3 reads CASSLTPGWVTGELFF. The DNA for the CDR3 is TGTGCCAGCAGCTTAACTCCGGGATGGGTCACCGGGGAGCTGTTTTTT.

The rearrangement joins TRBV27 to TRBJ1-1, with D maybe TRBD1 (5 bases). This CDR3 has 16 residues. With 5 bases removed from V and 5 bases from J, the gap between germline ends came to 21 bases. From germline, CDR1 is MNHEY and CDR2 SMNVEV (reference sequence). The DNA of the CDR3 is TGTGCCAGCAGTACCTCGAGGGGCGGGAGGGAGACTGAAGCTTTCTTT. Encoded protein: CASSTSRGGRETEAFF.

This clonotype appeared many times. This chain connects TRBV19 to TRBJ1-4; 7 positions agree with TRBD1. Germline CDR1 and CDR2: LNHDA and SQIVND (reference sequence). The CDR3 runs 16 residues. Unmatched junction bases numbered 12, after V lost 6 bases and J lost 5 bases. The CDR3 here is CASSRGRDRGNEKLFF. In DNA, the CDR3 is TGTGCCAGTAGCAGGGGCCGGGACAGAGGAAATGAAAAACTGTTTTTT.

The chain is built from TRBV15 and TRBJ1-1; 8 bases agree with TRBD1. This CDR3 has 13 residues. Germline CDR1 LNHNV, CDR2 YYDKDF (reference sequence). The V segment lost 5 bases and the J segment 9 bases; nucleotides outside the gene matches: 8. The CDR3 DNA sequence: TGTGCCACCAGCGGTTTCAGGGGGCACCAAGCTTTCTTT. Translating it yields CATSGFRGHQAFF. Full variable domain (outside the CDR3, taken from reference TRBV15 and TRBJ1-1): DAMVIQNPRYQVTQFGKPVTLSCSQTLNHNVMYWYQQKSSQAPKLLFHYYDKDFNNEADTPDNFQSRRPNTSFCFLDIRSPGLGDTAMYLCATSGFRGHQAFFGQGTRLTVV.

CDR3 sequence: CASSPRLGNGYTF. The CDR3 nucleotides are TGTGCCAGCAGCCCCCGTTTGGGGAATGGCTACACCTTC. The rearrangement links TRBV7-6 to TRBJ1-2; no definite D call. The ends were cut back, 5 bases at V and 6 bases at J, with 13 bases in the middle. The CDR3 is made up of 13 amino acids. In germline, CDR1 is SGHVS, CDR2 FNYEAQ.

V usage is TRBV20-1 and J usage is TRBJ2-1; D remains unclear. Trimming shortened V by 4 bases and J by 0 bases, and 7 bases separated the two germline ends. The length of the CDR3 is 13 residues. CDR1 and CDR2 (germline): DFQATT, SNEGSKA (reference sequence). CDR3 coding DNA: TGCAGTGCTAAGGCGGTCTCCTACAATGAGCAGTTCTTC. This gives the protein CSAKAVSYNEQFF.

CDR3 protein: CASGYGLPKGLNNEQFF. The CDR3 nucleotides are TGTGCTAGTGGTTACGGCCTCCCGAAAGGACTCAACAATGAGCAGTTCTTC. This chain joins TRBV12-5 and TRBJ2-1; possible D gene TRBD2, 5 bases. CDR3 length: 17 amino acids. Germline CDR1 is LGHNT and CDR2 is FRNRAP. V lost 4 bases, J lost 5 bases, and 21 bases lay in between.

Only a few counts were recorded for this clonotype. CDR3: CASSSREIDPYTF. DNA of the CDR3: TGTGCCAGCAGTTCCAGGGAAATAGATCCCTACACCTTC. This sequence joins TRBV27 and TRBJ1-2, with D possibly being TRBD1 (5 bases). V lost 4 bases and J lost 10, with 16 bases in between. This CDR3 has 13 amino acids. The germline V gene has CDR1 MNHEY and CDR2 SMNVEV (reference sequence).